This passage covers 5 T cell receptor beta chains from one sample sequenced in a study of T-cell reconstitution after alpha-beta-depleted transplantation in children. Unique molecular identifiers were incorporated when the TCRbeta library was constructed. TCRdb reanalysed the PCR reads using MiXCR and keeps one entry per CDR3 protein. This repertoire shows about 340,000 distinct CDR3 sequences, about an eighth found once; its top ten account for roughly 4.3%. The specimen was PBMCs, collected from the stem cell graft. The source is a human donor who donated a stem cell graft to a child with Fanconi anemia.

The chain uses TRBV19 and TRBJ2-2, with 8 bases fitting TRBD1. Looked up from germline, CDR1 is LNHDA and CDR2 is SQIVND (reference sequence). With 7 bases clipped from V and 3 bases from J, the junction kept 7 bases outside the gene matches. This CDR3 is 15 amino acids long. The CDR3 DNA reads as TGTGCCAGTACCCTCGGACAGGGCGACACCGGGGAGCTGTTTTTT. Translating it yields CASTLGQGDTGELFF. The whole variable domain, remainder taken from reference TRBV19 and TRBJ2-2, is DGGITQSPKYLFRKEGQNVTLSCEQNLNHDAMYWYRQDPGQGLRLIYYSQIVNDFQKGDIAEGYSVSREKKESFPLTVTSAQKNPTAFYLCASTLGQGDTGELFFGEGSRLTVL.

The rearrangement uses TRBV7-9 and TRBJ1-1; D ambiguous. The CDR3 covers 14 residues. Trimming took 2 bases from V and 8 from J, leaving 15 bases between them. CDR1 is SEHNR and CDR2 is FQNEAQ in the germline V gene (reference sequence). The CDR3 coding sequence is TGTGCCAGCAGCTTATGGGAGTATCAAAGCGAAGCTTTCTTT. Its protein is CASSLWEYQSEAFF.

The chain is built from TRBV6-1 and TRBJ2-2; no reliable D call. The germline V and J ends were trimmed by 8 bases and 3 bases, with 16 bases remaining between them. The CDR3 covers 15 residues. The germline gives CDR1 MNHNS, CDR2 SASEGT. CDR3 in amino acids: CASFGKGRDTGELFF. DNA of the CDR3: TGTGCCAGCTTCGGAAAAGGCCGGGACACCGGGGAGCTGTTTTTT.

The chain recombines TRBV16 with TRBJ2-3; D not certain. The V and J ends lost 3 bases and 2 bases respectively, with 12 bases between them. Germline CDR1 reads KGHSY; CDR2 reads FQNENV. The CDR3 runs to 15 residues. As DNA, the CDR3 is TGTGCCAGCAGCCAGAGTACATCCGACACAGATACGCAGTATTTT. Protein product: CASSQSTSDTDTQYF.

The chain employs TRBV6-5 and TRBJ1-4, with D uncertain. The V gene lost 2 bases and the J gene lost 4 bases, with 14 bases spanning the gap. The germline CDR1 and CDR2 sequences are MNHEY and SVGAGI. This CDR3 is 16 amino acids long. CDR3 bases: TGTGCCAGCAGTTACATGATGGGTTCCGTTAATGAAAAACTGTTTTTT. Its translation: CASSYMMGSVNEKLFF.